This T cell receptor beta chain emerged from a study of blood T cell repertoires in COVID-19. V lost 4 bases, J lost 2 bases, and 5 bases stayed unmatched. Germline V lookup: CDR1 SGHVS, CDR2 FQNEAQ. The CDR3 is made up of 15 amino acids. Authors' data handling: Scientists estimated how many nucleated cells there were by amplifying reference gene primers. Profiled with immunoSEQ multiplex PCR; TCRdb holds only in-frame clones, not every one. V and J calls and clone size come straight from that table; D and trimming were deduced from the DNA. Among roughly 80,000 clones, approximately 89% were seen once, and the ten largest hold around 6.1%.

The receptor comes from a man aged 50 to 59 with active COVID-19. The specimen was peripheral blood. This chain links TRBV7-8 with TRBJ1-2, with TRBD1 matching 9 bases. CDR3 sequence: CASSSRTGANYGYTF. The CDR3, as DNA: TGTGCCAGCAGCTCACGGACAGGGGCCAACTATGGCTACACCTTC. The full variable domain, rest sourced from reference TRBV7-8 and TRBJ1-2, is GAGVSQSPRYKVAKRGQDVALRCDPISGHVSLFWYQQALGQGPEFLTYFQNEAQLDKSGLPSDRFFAERPEGSVSTLKIQRTQQEDSAVYLCASSSRTGANYGYTFGSGTRLTVV.